This T cell receptor beta chain was sequenced for a study of blood T cell repertoires in COVID-19. On the study more broadly: Sites in the United States, Italy and Spain provided acute and convalescent COVID-19 samples. From T cells, B-cell-depleted T cells, or PBMCs came the material, which was cDNA or gDNA.

The CDR3 length is 15 residues. The V gene lost 2 bases and the J gene lost 2 bases, with 12 bases spanning the gap. Per germline, CDR1 WSHSY and CDR2 SAAADI. Per the authors' pipeline: Reference gene primer amplification gave nucleated cell count estimates. Libraries were prepared by immunoSEQ multiplex PCR; TCRdb keeps only in-frame clonotypes and omits some of them. The DNA was the basis for D and trimming; V, J and clone size are from that table. The table lists 150,000 to 200,000 clones, about 88% of them singletons, with less than 1% in the top ten. The receptor was isolated from a man aged 18 to 35 with acute or convalescent COVID-19. The chain links TRBV10-2 to TRBJ2-5, with D possibly matching TRBD1 (6 bases). The specimen sequenced was peripheral blood. CDR3 loop: CASSEMGTPQETQYF. The CDR3 nucleotides read TGCGCCAGCAGTGAGATGGGGACACCACAAGAGACCCAGTACTTC.